The clone carrying this T cell receptor beta chain has a handful of counts. Antigen: not known. In the same sample, other DNA sequences code for this CDR3. This sample was taken from a study of neoadjuvant anti-PD-1 for oral cavity cancer. Study-level background: Around day 43, patients without progression received a fourth nivolumab dose before surgery.

The study's findings and limits: Larger post-treatment preexisting tumor clones tracked with greater tumor shrinkage.

This CDR3 is built from 14 residues. The trim removed 7 bases at V and 9 bases at J, leaving 13 bases unmatched. CDR1 is SGHVS and CDR2 is FQNEAQ in the germline V gene. Noted time point: after neoadjuvant nivolumab, at surgical resection. Stage II-IVA oral cavity squamous cell carcinoma was new and untreated by systemic or radiation therapy. Cohort: HPV-negative, locally advanced oral cavity squamous cell carcinoma patients. Profiled with immunoSEQ multiplex PCR; TCRdb holds only in-frame clones, not every one. The top ten clones hold roughly 40% of a sample with approximately 15,000 clones, 40% of them seen once.

The TCR was taken from a person aged 35-80 years with oral cavity squamous cell carcinoma. This sample comprised tumor tissue, obtained after nivolumab (anti-PD-1) treatment. The chain joins TRBV7-8 to TRBJ1-1, with 8 nucleotides matching TRBD1. The CDR3 bases are TGTGCCAGCATCCCGTCCGGGACAGGAGGCAAAGCTTTCTTT. It encodes CASIPSGTGGKAFF.